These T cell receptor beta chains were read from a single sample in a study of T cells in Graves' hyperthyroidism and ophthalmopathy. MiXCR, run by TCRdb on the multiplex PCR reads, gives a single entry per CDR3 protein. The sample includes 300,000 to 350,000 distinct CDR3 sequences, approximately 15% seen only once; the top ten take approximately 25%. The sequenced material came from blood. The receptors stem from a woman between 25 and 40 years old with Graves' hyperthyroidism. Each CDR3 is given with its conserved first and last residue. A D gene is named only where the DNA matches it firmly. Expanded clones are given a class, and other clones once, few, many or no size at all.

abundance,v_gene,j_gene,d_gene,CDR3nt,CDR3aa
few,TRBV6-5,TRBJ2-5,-,TGTGCCAGCAGTTACGGAGGATTGGGCGGGATGCGTGAGACCCAGTACTTC,CASSYGGLGGMRETQYF
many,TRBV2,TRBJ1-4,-,TGTGCCAGCAGTGAAGTTGGGGGACGGAGAGATGAAAAACTGTTTTTT,CASSEVGGRRDEKLFF
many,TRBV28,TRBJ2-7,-,TGTGCCAGCAGTTCTACTCCCCGGGCGCAGTACTTC,CASSSTPRAQYF
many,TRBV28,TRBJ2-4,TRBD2,TGTGCCAGCAGTTTGGGGACTAGCGGGACCTTAGCCAAAAACATTCAGTACTTC,CASSLGTSGTLAKNIQYF
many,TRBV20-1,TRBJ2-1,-,TGCAGTGCTAGAGTGAGAGGCCTGAGTGGATACAATGAGCAGTTCTTC,CSARVRGLSGYNEQFF
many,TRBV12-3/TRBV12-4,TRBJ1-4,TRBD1,TGTGCCAGCAGTCTCAAACGACAGGGGGGTGAAAAACTGTTTTTT,CASSLKRQGGEKLFF
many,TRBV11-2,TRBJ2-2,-,TGTGCCAGCAGCCGCCTACTAGCCACGAACACCGGGGAGCTGTTTTTT,CASSRLLATNTGELFF
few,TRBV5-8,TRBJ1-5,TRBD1,TGTGCCAGCAACAAGCGACAGGGAAGCAATCAGCCCCAGCATTTT,CASNKRQGSNQPQHF
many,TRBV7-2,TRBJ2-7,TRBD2,TGTGCCAGCAGCTTGGCGACTAGCGGCCTTCTCTCCTACGAGCAGTACTTC,CASSLATSGLLSYEQYF
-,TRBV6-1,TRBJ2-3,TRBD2,TGTGCCAGCAGTGAAACCCCTAGCGGGACTGGAACAGATACGCAGTATTTT,CASSETPSGTGTDTQYF
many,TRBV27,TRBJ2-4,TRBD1,TGTGCCAGCAGGGGACAGAACAAAAACATTCAGTACTTC,CASRGQNKNIQYF
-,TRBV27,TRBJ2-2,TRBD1,TGTGCCAGCAGTTTAACCGTTAACAGGGGACGAACCGGGGAGCTGTTTTTT,CASSLTVNRGRTGELFF
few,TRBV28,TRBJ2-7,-,TGTGCCACACGGGCGAGACTCTACGAGCAGTACTTC,CATRARLYEQYF
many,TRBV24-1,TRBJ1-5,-,TGTGCCACCAGTCCCGGACAGAATCAGCCCCAGCATTTT,CATSPGQNQPQHF
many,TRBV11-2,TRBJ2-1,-,TGTGCCAGCAGCTTAGGTGTCGGACCCTACAATGAGCAGTTCTTC,CASSLGVGPYNEQFF
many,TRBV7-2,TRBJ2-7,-,TGTGCCAGCACCTCACAGGGTTATGGCGACGAGCAGTACTTC,CASTSQGYGDEQYF
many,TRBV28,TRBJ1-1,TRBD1,TGTGCCAGCAGCCTCGATCGGACAGGGAAGAACACTGAAGCTTTCTTT,CASSLDRTGKNTEAFF
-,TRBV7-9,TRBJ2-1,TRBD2,TGTGCCAGCAGCTTAAGGGGCGCAGGACTAGCGGGTTATGAGCAGTTCTTC,CASSLRGAGLAGYEQFF
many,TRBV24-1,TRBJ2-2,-,TGTGCCACCAGTGATTTTAGGGCTTCGACTAGTGGGACCGGGGAGCTGTTTTTT,CATSDFRASTSGTGELFF
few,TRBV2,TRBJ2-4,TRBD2,TGTGCCAGCATGAATAGCGGACCGGGGGGAAACATTCAGTACTTC,CASMNSGPGGNIQYF
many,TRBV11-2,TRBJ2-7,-,TGTGCCAGCAGCTTACCGGGCACCTACGAGCAGTACTTC,CASSLPGTYEQYF
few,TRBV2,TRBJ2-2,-,TGTGCCACAAAGGCGGGACAGATGAACACCGGGGAGCTGTTTTTT,CATKAGQMNTGELFF
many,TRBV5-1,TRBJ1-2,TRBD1,TGCGCCAGCAGGCCGGGACAGCCCTATGGCTACACCTTC,CASRPGQPYGYTF
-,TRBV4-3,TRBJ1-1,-,TGCGCCAGCAGCCTCAGGGAGGATTTCACTGAAGCTTTCTTT,CASSLREDFTEAFF
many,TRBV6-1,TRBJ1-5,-,TGTGCCAGCAGTGAATCCTTCTCCGCCGCGCCCCAGCATTTT,CASSESFSAAPQHF
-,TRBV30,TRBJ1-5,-,TGTGCCTGGAGTGGGGGGGGCGGAAAGCCCCAGCATTTT,CAWSGGGGKPQHF
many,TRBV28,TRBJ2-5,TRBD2,TGTGCCATCCAAGCGGGGGCGGTAATGGAGACCCAGTACTTC,CAIQAGAVMETQYF
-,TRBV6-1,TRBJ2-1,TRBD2,TGTGCCAGCAGCGCAGTAAGGACTAGCGGGATTTACAATGAGCAGTTCTTC,CASSAVRTSGIYNEQFF